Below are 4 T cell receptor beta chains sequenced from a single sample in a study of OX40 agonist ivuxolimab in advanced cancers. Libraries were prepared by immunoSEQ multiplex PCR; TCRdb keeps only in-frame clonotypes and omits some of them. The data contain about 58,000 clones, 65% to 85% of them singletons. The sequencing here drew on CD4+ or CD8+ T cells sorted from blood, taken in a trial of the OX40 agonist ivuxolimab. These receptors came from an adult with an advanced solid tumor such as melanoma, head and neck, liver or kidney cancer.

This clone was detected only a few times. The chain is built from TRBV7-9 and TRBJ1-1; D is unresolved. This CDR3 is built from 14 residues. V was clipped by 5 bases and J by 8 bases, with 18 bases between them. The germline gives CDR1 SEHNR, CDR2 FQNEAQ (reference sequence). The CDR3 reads CASSLLLVGVEAFF. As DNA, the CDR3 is TGTGCCAGCAGCCTTCTGCTGGTTGGGGTGGAAGCTTTCTTT.

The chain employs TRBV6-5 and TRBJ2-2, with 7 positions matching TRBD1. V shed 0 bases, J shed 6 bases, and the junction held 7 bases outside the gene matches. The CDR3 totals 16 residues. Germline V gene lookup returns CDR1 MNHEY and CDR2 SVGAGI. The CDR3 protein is CASSYSTTGEAGELFF. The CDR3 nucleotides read TGTGCCAGCAGTTACTCGACAACAGGGGAAGCCGGGGAGCTGTTTTTT.

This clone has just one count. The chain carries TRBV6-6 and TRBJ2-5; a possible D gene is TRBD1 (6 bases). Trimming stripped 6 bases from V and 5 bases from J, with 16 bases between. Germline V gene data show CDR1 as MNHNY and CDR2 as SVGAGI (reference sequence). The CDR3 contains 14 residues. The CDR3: CASSPGTSVETQYF. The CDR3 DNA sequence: TGTGCCAGCAGCCCCGGGACAAGCGTCGAGACCCAGTACTTC.

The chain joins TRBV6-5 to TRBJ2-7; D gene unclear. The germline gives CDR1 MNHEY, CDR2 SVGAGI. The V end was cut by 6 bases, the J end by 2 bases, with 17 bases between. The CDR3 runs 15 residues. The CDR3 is CASRLLSTEPYEQYV. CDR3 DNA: TGTGCCAGCAGACTCCTCTCGACGGAACCCTACGAGCAGTACGTC.